This TCR beta chain comes out of a study of beta chain features in type 1 diabetes. The germline V and J ends were trimmed by 2 bases and 1 base, with 5 bases remaining between them. CDR3 length equals 12 residues. Germline CDR1 and CDR2: GTSNPN and SVGIG (reference sequence). As every portion of the isolated RNA was reverse transcribed, the sequencing read expressed TCRB transcripts. Profiled with immunoSEQ multiplex PCR; TCRdb holds only in-frame clones, not every one. The sample lists 250,000 or so clones, about 70% occurring once. The chain employs TRBV30 and TRBJ1-2; the D is unclear. The sequence came from a man in his thirties or forties in good health. The sequenced material came from naive CD4+ T cells from blood. CDR3 sequence: CAWSRSNYGYTF. As DNA, the CDR3 is TGTGCCTGGAGTAGGAGTAACTATGGCTACACCTTC.